Detailed here is one T cell receptor beta chain. Antigen specificity is unknown. Sequencing relied on immunoSEQ assay v3.0, run at survey level. Sequencing had a target that covered about 40,000-55,000 T-cell genomes per sample. The repertoire was sequenced with immunoSEQ multiplex PCR; TCRdb's copy has only in-frame clones and lacks some. The data contain 20,000 to 30,000 clones, 87% of them seen just once; the ten biggest clones take up around 8.7%. People in the study who had HIV all got their treatment in the United States. V was cut by 0 bases and J by 8 bases, with 14 bases left in between. The length of the CDR3 is 14 residues. Germline CDR1 SGDLS, CDR2 YYNGEE. This record comes from a study of long-term antiretroviral therapy in people with HIV. General study results and limits: HIV repertoires covered narrower CDR3 length ranges than controls did. Possibly under older ART regimens, blood was drawn between about 2003 and 2018.

The material sequenced was unsorted PBMCs, taken 1.8 years before starting antiretroviral therapy. This clonotype was obtained from a man aged 45-65 years with HIV. The V call is TRBV9, the J call TRBJ1-2; TRBD1 is a possible D gene (5 bases). The CDR3 bases are TGTGCCAGCAGCGTAGCCCCAACCCGGGACGGCTACACCTTC. Encoded protein: CASSVAPTRDGYTF.